The 22 T cell receptor beta chains given below trace back to one sample, sequenced in a study of blood T cell repertoires in COVID-19. Here immunoSEQ multiplex PCR was the method, and the copy in TCRdb shows in-frame clones only, minus some. The profile shows 37,000 or so clones, roughly 80% of them singletons. Sequencing was carried out using peripheral blood. The receptors were sampled from an elderly man with active or convalescent COVID-19.

The V and J genes are TRBV11-3 and TRBJ2-7, with D maybe TRBD2 (5 bases). The CDR3 contains 17 residues. Trimming pared 5 bases from V and 3 bases from J, leaving 23 bases between. Germline V lookup: CDR1 SGHNT, CDR2 YENEEA. The chain's CDR3 is CASSTRSSRPGDYEQYF. CDR3 sequence (DNA): TGTGCCAGCAGCACACGTTCTAGCCGGCCTGGCGACTACGAGCAGTACTTC.

This chain connects TRBV5-1 to TRBJ2-1, with TRBD2 identical over 9 bases. This CDR3 is built from 13 residues. Germline V gives CDR1 SGHRS, CDR2 YFSETQ. After removal of 5 bases from V and 8 bases from J, the junction contained 5 bases not matched to a gene. The CDR3 sequence is CASRILAGDEQFF. As DNA, the CDR3 is TGCGCCAGCAGGATATTAGCGGGAGATGAGCAGTTCTTC.

The V gene is TRBV6-5, the J gene TRBJ1-1; D call uncertain. CDR3 length: 14 amino acids. The V and J ends lost 4 bases and 1 base respectively, with 10 bases between them. In germline, CDR1 is MNHEY, CDR2 SVGAGI. The CDR3 is CASSFQTANTEAFF. CDR3 nucleotides: TGTGCCAGCAGTTTTCAGACTGCGAACACTGAAGCTTTCTTT.

The CDR3: CASSDRADEKLFF. CDR3 DNA sequence: TGTGCCAGCAGCGACAGGGCAGATGAAAAACTGTTTTTT. The genes are TRBV6-5 and TRBJ1-4; 7 bases are shared with TRBD1. J gave up 6 bases and V 6 bases, and 4 bases lay outside the gene matches. The CDR3 contains 13 residues. Per germline, CDR1 MNHEY and CDR2 SVGAGI.

V usage is TRBV9 and J usage is TRBJ2-2, with 11 bases that match TRBD1. This CDR3 comprises 18 residues. Germline CDR1 and CDR2: SGDLS and YYNGEE. Losses at the gene ends were 4 bases for V and 2 bases for J; bases not matched to a gene: 10. The CDR3 sequence is CASSNLGQGALNTGELFF. CDR3 sequence (DNA): TGTGCCAGCAGCAACCTCGGACAGGGGGCCCTAAACACCGGGGAGCTGTTTTTT.

This clone has a handful of counts. The chain combines TRBV6-5 with TRBJ2-1; 9 bases are shared with TRBD2. This CDR3 is built from 13 residues. Per the germline V gene, CDR1 is MNHEY and CDR2 is SVGAGI. Germline trimming cut 6 bases from V and 8 bases from J; bases unmatched to any gene: 5. The CDR3 DNA reads TGTGCCAGCAGACGAACTAGCGGGTATGAGCAGTTCTTC. As protein: CASRRTSGYEQFF.

The chain recombines TRBV2 with TRBJ1-1, with TRBD1 identical over 8 bases. This CDR3 has 15 residues. Germline-derived CDR1 and CDR2 are SNHLY and FYNNEI. The V and J ends lost 5 bases and 1 base, in that order; junction bases with no gene match: 6. CDR3 sequence reads: CASSRTGGGNTEAFF. For the CDR3, the DNA is TGTGCCAGCAGTCGTACAGGGGGGGGGAACACTGAAGCTTTCTTT.

The genes are TRBV6-5 and TRBJ1-6; possibly TRBD1 for D (5 bases). This CDR3 is 15 amino acids long. Per germline, CDR1 MNHEY and CDR2 SVGAGI. Trimming stripped 2 bases from V and 8 bases from J, with 13 bases between. The CDR3 nucleotides are TGTGCCAGCAGTTACGCCGGGGGATTTTATTCACCCCTCCACTTT. Translated: CASSYAGGFYSPLHF.

V and J are TRBV13 and TRBJ1-1; 11 bases match TRBD1. The J segment lost 5 bases and the V segment lost 3 bases, leaving 5 bases of the junction unmatched. The CDR3 totals 15 residues. CDR1 is PRHDT, CDR2 FYEKMQ, per germline (reference sequence). In nucleotides, the CDR3 is TGTGCCAGCAGCTTGGGGACAGGGGGGACAACTGAAGCTTTCTTT. It codes for CASSLGTGGTTEAFF.

V is TRBV19 and J is TRBJ1-5, with TRBD1 as a possible D gene (6 bases). Per germline, CDR1 LNHDA and CDR2 SQIVND (reference sequence). Trimming pared 4 bases from V and 6 bases from J, leaving 16 bases between. The CDR3 is 15 amino acids. The CDR3 region has the DNA TGTGCCAGTAGTAAAACAGGGCCTTCAAGTCAGCCCCAGCATTTT. It yields the protein CASSKTGPSSQPQHF.

The gene calls are TRBV21-1 and TRBJ2-7; the DNA was not used to check the table's D call, TRBD2. TRBV21-1 is a recognized pseudogene. This CDR3 contains 18 residues. The DNA of the CDR3 is TGTGCCAGCAGCAAAGAAACTGGCGCGCGGGCTAGCTCCTACGAGCAGTACTTC. Its translation: CASSKETGARASSYEQYF.

The chain recombines TRBV27 with TRBJ2-3, with D maybe TRBD1 (5 bases). The germline CDR1 and CDR2 sequences are MNHEY and SMNVEV (reference sequence). The CDR3 is made up of 12 amino acids. V dropped 2 bases and J dropped 8 bases, with 8 bases sitting between them. As DNA, the CDR3 is TGTGCCAGCAGTTTACAGGGTGGTACGCAGTATTTT. It specifies CASSLQGGTQYF.

This clone came up once. This rearrangement joins TRBV5-4 to TRBJ2-2; 8 bases agree with TRBD2. V trimming: 0 bases; J trimming: 3 bases; junction bases outside the gene matches: 7. The CDR3 has 17 residues. In germline, CDR1 is SGHNT, CDR2 YYREEE (reference sequence). The CDR3 region is CASSLADRGGYTGELFF. As DNA, the CDR3 is TGTGCCAGCAGCTTGGCGGATCGCGGGGGGTACACCGGGGAGCTGTTTTTT.

V usage is TRBV3-1 (or the pseudogene TRBV3-2) and J usage is TRBJ1-1, with D uncertain. Trimming stripped 1 base from V and 11 bases from J, with 8 bases between. CDR1 and CDR2 from the germline V gene are LGHDT and YNNKEL (reference sequence). The CDR3 totals 11 residues. CDR3 DNA sequence: TGTGCCAGCAGCCAAGGGAGGTCGGCTTTCTTT. It yields the protein CASSQGRSAFF.

The CDR3 nucleotides are TGTGCCAGCAGCTTAAGCGGGGGGGCCTTGGGAGAGCAGTACTTC. Translating it yields CASSLSGGALGEQYF. V is TRBV7-2 and J is TRBJ2-7; 10 bases map to TRBD2. The germline CDR1 and CDR2 sequences are SGHTA and FQGNSA. Trimming at V came to 2 bases and at J to 7 bases, leaving 8 bases not matched to a gene. The CDR3 contains 15 residues. Combining the CDR3 with reference TRBV7-2 and TRBJ2-7 gives the whole variable domain GAGVSQSPSNKVTEKGKDVELRCDPISGHTALYWYRQSLGQGLEFLIYFQGNSAPDKSGLPSDRFSAERTGGSVSTLTIQRTQQEDSAVYLCASSLSGGALGEQYFGPGTRLTVT.

V gene TRBV9 combines with J gene TRBJ2-7, with 9 positions matching TRBD2. Germline V gene sequence: CDR1 SGDLS, CDR2 YYNGEE. Losses at the gene ends were 5 bases for V and 7 bases for J; bases not matched to a gene: 13. This CDR3 contains 15 residues. The CDR3 DNA sequence: TGTGCCAGCAGTACCTCCAATAGCGGGAGAGGGGAGCAGTACTTC. This gives the protein CASSTSNSGRGEQYF.

This chain connects TRBV7-9 to TRBJ1-6, with D hard to call. The V gene lost 1 base and the J gene lost 3 bases, with 10 bases spanning the gap. CDR3 length equals 16 residues. Germline-derived CDR1 and CDR2 are SEHNR and FQNEAQ (reference sequence). The CDR3 DNA reads TGTGCCAGCAGCTTAGGGTCGGGTTTCTATAATTCACCCCTCCACTTT. This translates into CASSLGSGFYNSPLHF. Variable domain in full (rest from reference TRBV7-9 and TRBJ1-6): DTGVSQNPRHKITKRGQNVTFRCDPISEHNRLYWYRQTLGQGPEFLTYFQNEAQLEKSRLLSDRFSAERPKGSFSTLEIQRTEQGDSAMYLCASSLGSGFYNSPLHFGNGTRLTVT.

The V gene is TRBV18, the J gene TRBJ2-7; 9 positions agree with TRBD1. The CDR3 consists of 14 residues. The junction had 8 bases not matched to a gene; V was cut back by 5 bases and J by 6 bases. CDR1 is KGHSH and CDR2 is LQKENI in the germline V gene. CDR3 DNA: TGTGCCAGCTCAACCTGGACAGGGGCAGGCGAGCAGTACTTC. Translating gives CASSTWTGAGEQYF.

The J gene is TRBJ2-3, the V gene TRBV6-5; D is possibly TRBD2 (6 bases). V was cut by 6 bases and J by 1 base, with 14 bases left in between. Looked up from germline, CDR1 is MNHEY and CDR2 is SVGAGI. This CDR3 comprises 15 residues. The CDR3 nucleotides are TGTGCCAGCAGGTTCTCAGGAGGGGGCACAGATACGCAGTATTTT. It yields the protein CASRFSGGGTDTQYF.

In this sample, this clone turned up once. The chain joins TRBV18 to TRBJ1-3; D gene unclear. Germline CDR1 and CDR2: KGHSH and LQKENI. This CDR3 spans 14 amino acids. V dropped 3 bases and J dropped 4 bases, with 10 bases sitting between them. CDR3 loop: CASSPRGTGNTIYF. The CDR3 coding sequence is TGTGCCAGCTCACCCCGGGGAACGGGAAACACCATATATTTT.

The CDR3 coding sequence is TGTGCCACCTACAGGCCGTTTTACGAGCAGTACTTC. This gives the protein CATYRPFYEQYF. V and J are TRBV12-3 or TRBV12-4 and TRBJ2-7; D is possibly TRBD1 (5 bases). The V end was cut by 10 bases, the J end by 4 bases, with 14 bases between. The length of the CDR3 is 12 residues.

The chain uses TRBV7-9 and TRBJ1-1; D unclear. CDR1 and CDR2 from the germline V gene are SEHNR and FQNEAQ (reference sequence). V shed 2 bases and J shed 3 bases, with 7 bases lying between them. There are 13 residues in the CDR3. Here the CDR3 DNA reads TGTGCCAGCAGCTTATCTGGAGACACTGAAGCTTTCTTT. As protein: CASSLSGDTEAFF. Based on the CDR3 plus reference TRBV7-9 and TRBJ1-1, the full variable domain is DTGVSQNPRHKITKRGQNVTFRCDPISEHNRLYWYRQTLGQGPEFLTYFQNEAQLEKSRLLSDRFSAERPKGSFSTLEIQRTEQGDSAMYLCASSLSGDTEAFFGQGTRLTVV.